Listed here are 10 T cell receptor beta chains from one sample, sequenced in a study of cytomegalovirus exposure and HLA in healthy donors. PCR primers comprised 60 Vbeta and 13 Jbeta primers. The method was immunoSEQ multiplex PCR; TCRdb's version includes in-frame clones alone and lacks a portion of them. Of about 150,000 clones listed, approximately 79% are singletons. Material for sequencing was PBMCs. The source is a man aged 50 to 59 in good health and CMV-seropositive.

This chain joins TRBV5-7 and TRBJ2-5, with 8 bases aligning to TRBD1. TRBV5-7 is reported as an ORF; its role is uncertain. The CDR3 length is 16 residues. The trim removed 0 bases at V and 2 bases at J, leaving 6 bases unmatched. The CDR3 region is CASSLEIQGVQETQYF. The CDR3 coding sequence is TGTGCCAGCAGCTTGGAAATACAGGGGGTTCAAGAGACCCAGTACTTC.

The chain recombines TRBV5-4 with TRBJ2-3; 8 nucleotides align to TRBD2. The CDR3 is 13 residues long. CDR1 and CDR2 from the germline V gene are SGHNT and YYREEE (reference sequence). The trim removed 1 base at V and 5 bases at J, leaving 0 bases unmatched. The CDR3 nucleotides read TGTGCCAGCAGCTTGCGGGAGGGAGATACGCAGTATTTT. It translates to CASSLREGDTQYF.

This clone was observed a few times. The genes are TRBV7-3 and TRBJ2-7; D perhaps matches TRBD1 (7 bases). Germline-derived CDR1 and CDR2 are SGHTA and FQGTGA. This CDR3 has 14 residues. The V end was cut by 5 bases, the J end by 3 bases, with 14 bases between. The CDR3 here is CASSLRRDSYEQYF. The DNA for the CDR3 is TGTGCCAGCAGCCTTAGGAGGGACAGCTACGAGCAGTACTTC.

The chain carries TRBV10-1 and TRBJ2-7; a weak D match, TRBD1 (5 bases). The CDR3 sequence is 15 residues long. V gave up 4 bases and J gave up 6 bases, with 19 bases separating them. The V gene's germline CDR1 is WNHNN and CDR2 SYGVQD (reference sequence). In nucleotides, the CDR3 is TGCGCCAGCAGTGCGGACCCGGCGAGTAGGGGCGAGCAGTACTTC. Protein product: CASSADPASRGEQYF.

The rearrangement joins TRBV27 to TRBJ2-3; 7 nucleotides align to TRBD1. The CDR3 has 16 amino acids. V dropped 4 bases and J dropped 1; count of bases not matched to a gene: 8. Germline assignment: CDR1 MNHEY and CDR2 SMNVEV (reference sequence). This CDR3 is CASSSRQGGGTDTQYF. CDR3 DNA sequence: TGTGCCAGCAGTTCCCGACAGGGTGGTGGCACAGATACGCAGTATTTT.

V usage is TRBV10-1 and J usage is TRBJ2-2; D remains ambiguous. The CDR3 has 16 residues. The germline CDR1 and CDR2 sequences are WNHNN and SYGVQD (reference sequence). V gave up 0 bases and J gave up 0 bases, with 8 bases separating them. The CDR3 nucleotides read TGCGCCAGCAGTGAGTCCCAGCGCCCGAACACCGGGGAGCTGTTTTTT. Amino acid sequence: CASSESQRPNTGELFF.

CDR3 nucleotide sequence: TGTGCCAGCTCACGAACAGGGGGCTTCGGCCTCGAGCAGTACTTC. The encoded protein is CASSRTGGFGLEQYF. The chain links TRBV18 to TRBJ2-7; 9 bases match TRBD1. The CDR3 has 15 residues. Germline-derived CDR1 and CDR2 are KGHSH and LQKENI. With V trimmed by 4 bases and J by 6 bases, 10 bases remained unmatched.

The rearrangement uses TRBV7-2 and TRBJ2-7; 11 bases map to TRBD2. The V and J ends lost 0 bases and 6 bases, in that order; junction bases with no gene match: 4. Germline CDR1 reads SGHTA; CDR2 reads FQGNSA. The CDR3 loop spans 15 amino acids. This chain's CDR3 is CASSLAPLAGVEQYF. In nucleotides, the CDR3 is TGTGCCAGCAGCTTAGCTCCACTAGCGGGAGTCGAGCAGTACTTC.

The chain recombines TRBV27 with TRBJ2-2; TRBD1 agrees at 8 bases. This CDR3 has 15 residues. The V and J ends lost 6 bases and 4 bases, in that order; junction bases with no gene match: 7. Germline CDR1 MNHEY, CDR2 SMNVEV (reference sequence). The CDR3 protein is CASRPGGRVTGELFF. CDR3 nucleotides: TGTGCCAGCAGGCCAGGGGGCCGGGTCACCGGGGAGCTGTTTTTT.

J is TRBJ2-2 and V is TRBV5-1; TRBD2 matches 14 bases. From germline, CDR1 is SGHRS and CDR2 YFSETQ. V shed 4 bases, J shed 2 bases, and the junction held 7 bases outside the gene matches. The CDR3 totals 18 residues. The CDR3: CASSLQGLAGANTGELFF. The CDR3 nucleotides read TGCGCCAGCAGCCTCCAGGGACTAGCGGGAGCAAACACCGGGGAGCTGTTTTTT.